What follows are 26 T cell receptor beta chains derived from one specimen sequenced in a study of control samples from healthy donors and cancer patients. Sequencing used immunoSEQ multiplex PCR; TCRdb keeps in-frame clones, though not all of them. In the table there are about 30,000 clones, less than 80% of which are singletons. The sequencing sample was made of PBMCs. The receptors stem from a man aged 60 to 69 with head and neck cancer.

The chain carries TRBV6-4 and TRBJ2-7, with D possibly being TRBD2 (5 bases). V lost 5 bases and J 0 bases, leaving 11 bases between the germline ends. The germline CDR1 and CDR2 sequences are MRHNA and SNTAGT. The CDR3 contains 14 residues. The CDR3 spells CASSRTGSSYEQYF. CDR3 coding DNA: TGTGCCAGCAGTCGGACGGGGAGCTCCTACGAGCAGTACTTC.

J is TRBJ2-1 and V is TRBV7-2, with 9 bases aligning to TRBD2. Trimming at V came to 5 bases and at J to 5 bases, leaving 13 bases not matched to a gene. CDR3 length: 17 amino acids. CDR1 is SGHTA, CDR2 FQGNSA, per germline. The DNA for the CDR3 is TGTGCCAGCAGCCCGACCCCGGCGGGAGGGCTGCACAATGAGCAGTTCTTC. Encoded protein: CASSPTPAGGLHNEQFF.

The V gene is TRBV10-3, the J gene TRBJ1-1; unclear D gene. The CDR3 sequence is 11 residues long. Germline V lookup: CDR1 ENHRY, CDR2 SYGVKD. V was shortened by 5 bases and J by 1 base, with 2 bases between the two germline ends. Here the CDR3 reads CAISWNTEAFF. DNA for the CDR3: TGTGCCATCAGTTGGAACACTGAAGCTTTCTTT.

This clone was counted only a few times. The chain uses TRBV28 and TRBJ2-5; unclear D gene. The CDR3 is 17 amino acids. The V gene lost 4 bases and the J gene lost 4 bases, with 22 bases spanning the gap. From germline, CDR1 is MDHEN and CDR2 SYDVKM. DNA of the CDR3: TGTGCCAGCAGTTCTCCATCAATTATACAGCTTACAGAGACCCAGTACTTC. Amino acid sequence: CASSSPSIIQLTETQYF.

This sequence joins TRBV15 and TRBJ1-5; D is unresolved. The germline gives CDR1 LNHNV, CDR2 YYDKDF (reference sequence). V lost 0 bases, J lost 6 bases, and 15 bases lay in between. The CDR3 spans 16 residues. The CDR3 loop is CATSRDKGSPPQPQHF. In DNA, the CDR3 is TGTGCCACCAGCAGAGATAAGGGATCCCCACCTCAGCCCCAGCATTTT.

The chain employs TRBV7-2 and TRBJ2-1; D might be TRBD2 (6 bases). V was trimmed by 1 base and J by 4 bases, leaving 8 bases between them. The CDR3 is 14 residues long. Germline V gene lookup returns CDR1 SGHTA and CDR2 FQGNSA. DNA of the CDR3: TGTGCCAGCAGCTTAGGCGGGAAGTACAATGAGCAGTTCTTC. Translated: CASSLGGKYNEQFF.

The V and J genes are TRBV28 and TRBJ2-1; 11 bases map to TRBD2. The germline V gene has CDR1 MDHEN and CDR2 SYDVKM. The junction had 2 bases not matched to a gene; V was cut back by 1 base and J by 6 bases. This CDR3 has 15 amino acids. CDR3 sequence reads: CASSLFTSGSNEQFF. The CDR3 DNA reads TGTGCCAGCAGTTTATTTACTAGCGGGAGCAATGAGCAGTTCTTC. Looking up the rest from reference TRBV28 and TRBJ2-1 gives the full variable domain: DVKVTQSSRYLVKRTGEKVFLECVQDMDHENMFWYRQDPGLGLRLIYFSYDVKMKEKGDIPEGYSVSREKKERFSLILESASTNQTSMYLCASSLFTSGSNEQFFGPGTRLTVL.

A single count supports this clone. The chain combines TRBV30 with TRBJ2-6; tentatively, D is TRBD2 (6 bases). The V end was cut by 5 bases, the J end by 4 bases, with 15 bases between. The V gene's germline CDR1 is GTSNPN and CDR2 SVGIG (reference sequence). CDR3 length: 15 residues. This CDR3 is CAWGLGGVGANVLTF. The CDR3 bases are TGTGCCTGGGGCCTAGGAGGGGTCGGGGCCAACGTCCTGACTTTC.

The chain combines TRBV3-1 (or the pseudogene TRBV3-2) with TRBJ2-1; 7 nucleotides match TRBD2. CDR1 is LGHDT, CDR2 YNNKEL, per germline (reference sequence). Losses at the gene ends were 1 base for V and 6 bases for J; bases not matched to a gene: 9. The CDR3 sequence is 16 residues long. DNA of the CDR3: TGTGCCAGCAGCCAAGCCGCGGGAGTTGGGCTCAATGAGCAGTTCTTC. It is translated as CASSQAAGVGLNEQFF.

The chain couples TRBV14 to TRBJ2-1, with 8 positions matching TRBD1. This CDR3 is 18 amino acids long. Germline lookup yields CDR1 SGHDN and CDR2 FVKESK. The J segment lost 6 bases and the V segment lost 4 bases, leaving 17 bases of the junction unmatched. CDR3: CASSPGQVVTWQGNEQFF. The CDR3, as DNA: TGTGCCAGCAGCCCGGGACAGGTAGTGACCTGGCAGGGCAATGAGCAGTTCTTC.

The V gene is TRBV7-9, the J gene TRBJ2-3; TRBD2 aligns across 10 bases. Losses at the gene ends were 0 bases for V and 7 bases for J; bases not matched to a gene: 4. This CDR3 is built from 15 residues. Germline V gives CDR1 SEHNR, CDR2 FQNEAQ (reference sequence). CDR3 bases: TGTGCCAGCAGCTTAGCCCTAGCGGGAGTTAATACGCAGTATTTT. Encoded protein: CASSLALAGVNTQYF.

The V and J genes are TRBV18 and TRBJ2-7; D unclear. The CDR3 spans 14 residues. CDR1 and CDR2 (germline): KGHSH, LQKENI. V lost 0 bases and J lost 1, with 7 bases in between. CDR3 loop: CASSPPSNSYEQYF. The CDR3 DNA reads TGTGCCAGCTCACCACCTTCAAATTCCTACGAGCAGTACTTC.

CDR3 DNA: TGCGCCAGCAGCTTGGCCGGGACAGGGTACCACGAGCAGTACTTC. Translated, it gives CASSLAGTGYHEQYF. The V call is TRBV5-1, the J call TRBJ2-7; TRBD1 matches 9 bases. Losses at the gene ends were 0 bases for V and 5 bases for J; bases not matched to a gene: 6. The CDR3 spans 15 residues. Germline V gene lookup returns CDR1 SGHRS and CDR2 YFSETQ.

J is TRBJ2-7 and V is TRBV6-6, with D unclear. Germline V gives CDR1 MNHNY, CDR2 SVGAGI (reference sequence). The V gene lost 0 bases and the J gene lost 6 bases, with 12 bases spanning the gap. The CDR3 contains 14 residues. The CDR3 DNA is TGTGCCAGCAGTTACTCGGCGCCCCCGGGCGAGCAGTACTTC. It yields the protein CASSYSAPPGEQYF.

For the CDR3, the DNA is TGCAGTGCTAGTACCCCGAGGGTAAGGGGTTACGAGCAGTACTTC. It encodes CSASTPRVRGYEQYF. The rearrangement joins TRBV20-1 to TRBJ2-7; the D call may be TRBD1 or TRBD2 (5 bases each). Germline V gene sequence: CDR1 DFQATT, CDR2 SNEGSKA (reference sequence). The ends were cut back, 3 bases at V and 4 bases at J, with 19 bases in the middle. This CDR3 comprises 15 residues.

The CDR3 reads CASRYGHNEQFF. The CDR3, as DNA: TGTGCCAGCAGGTATGGACACAATGAGCAGTTCTTC. The chain couples TRBV3-1 (or the pseudogene TRBV3-2) to TRBJ2-1; D not resolved. The CDR3 has 12 residues. V gave up 6 bases and J gave up 5 bases, with 8 bases separating them. Germline assignment: CDR1 LGHDT and CDR2 YNNKEL (reference sequence).

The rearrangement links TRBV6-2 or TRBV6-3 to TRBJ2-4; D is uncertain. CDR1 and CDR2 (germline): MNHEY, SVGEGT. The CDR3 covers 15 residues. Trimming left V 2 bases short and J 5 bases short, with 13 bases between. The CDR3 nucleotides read TGTGCCAGCAGTTACGTCCACTCTTCAGAAAACATTCAGTACTTC. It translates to CASSYVHSSENIQYF.

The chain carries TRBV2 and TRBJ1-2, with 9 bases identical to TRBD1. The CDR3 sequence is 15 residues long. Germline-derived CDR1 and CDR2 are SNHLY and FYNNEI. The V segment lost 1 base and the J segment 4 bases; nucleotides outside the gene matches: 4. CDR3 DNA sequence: TGTGCCAGCAGTGAAGACAGGGGGCTGGGCTATGGCTACACCTTC. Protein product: CASSEDRGLGYGYTF.

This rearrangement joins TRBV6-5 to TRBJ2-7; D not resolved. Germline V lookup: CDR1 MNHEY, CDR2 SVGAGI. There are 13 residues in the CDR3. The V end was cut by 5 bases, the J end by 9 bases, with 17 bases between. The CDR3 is CASSMTFLVVQYF. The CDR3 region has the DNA TGTGCCAGCAGTATGACATTTTTGGTGGTGCAGTACTTC.

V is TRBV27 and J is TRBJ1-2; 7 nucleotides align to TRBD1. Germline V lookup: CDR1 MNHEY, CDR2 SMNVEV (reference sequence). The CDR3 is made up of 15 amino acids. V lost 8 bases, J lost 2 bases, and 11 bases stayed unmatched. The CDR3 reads CASGPGGITNYGYTF. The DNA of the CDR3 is TGTGCCAGCGGGCCAGGGGGAATCACCAACTATGGCTACACCTTC.

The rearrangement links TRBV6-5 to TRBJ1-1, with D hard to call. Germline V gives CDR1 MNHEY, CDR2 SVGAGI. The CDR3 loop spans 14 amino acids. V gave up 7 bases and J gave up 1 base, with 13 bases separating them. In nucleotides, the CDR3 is TGTGCCAGCACTCTAAGGCGGCAGAACACTGAAGCTTTCTTT. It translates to CASTLRRQNTEAFF.

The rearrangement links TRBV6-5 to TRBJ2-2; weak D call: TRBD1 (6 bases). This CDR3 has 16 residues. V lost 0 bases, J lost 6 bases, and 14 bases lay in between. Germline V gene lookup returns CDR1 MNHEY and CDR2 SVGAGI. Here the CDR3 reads CASSYSVDSSAGELFF. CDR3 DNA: TGTGCCAGCAGTTACTCGGTGGACAGTTCGGCCGGGGAGCTGTTTTTT.

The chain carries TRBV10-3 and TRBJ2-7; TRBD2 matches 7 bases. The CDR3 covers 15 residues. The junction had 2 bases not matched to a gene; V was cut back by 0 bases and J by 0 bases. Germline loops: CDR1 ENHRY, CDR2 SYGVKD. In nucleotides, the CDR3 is TGTGCCATCAGTGAGTCGACTAGCAGCTCCTACGAGCAGTACTTC. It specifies CAISESTSSSYEQYF.

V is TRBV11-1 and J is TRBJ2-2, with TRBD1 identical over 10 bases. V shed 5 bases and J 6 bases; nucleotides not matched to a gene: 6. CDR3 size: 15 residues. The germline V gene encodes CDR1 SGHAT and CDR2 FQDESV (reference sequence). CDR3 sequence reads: CASSLGQGVAGELFF. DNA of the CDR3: TGTGCCAGCAGCCTTGGACAGGGGGTTGCCGGGGAGCTGTTTTTT.

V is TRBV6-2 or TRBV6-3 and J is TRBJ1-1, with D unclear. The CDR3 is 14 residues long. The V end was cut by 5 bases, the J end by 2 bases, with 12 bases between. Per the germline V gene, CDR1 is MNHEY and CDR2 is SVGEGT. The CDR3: CASSHSNRNTEAFF. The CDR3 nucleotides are TGTGCCAGCAGTCATTCTAACAGAAACACTGAAGCTTTCTTT.

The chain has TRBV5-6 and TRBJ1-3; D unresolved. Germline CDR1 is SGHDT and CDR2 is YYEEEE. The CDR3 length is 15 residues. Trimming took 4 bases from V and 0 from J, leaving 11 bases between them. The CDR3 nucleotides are TGTGCCAGCAGCCCAATTGACAACTCTGGAAACACCATATATTTT. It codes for CASSPIDNSGNTIYF.